Listed here are 17 T cell receptor beta chains from one sample, sequenced in a study of control samples from healthy donors and cancer patients. Here immunoSEQ multiplex PCR was the method, and the copy in TCRdb shows in-frame clones only, minus some. Of about 230,000 clones listed, more than 65% are singletons. Source material: PBMCs. Every receptor here comes from a woman in her sixties or seventies with lung cancer.

The rearrangement uses TRBV6-1 and TRBJ1-5, with D possibly being TRBD1 (6 bases). Germline V CDR1 and CDR2: MNHNS, SASEGT. The CDR3 consists of 14 residues. Trimming cost V 1 base and J 7 bases, with 11 bases left between them. CDR3 region: CASSEGARGQPQHF. CDR3 nucleotides: TGTGCCAGCAGTGAAGGAGCCAGGGGACAGCCCCAGCATTTT.

The sample holds one count of this clone. The chain joins TRBV6-5 to TRBJ2-5; maybe TRBD2 (5 bases). The CDR3 is 13 residues long. V lost 7 bases and J lost 2, with 11 bases in between. Per the germline V gene, CDR1 is MNHEY and CDR2 is SVGAGI. CDR3 nucleotides: TGTGCCAGCACGCCCCCGGGGCAAGAGACCCAGTACTTC. It yields the protein CASTPPGQETQYF.

This clone was observed a handful of times. V is TRBV14 and J is TRBJ2-7, with 7 nucleotides matching TRBD1. The J segment lost 6 bases and the V segment lost 5 bases, leaving 7 bases of the junction unmatched. The germline V gene encodes CDR1 SGHDN and CDR2 FVKESK. The CDR3 sequence is 13 residues long. CDR3: CASSSTNRGEQYF. The CDR3 DNA reads TGTGCCAGCAGCTCAACCAACAGGGGCGAGCAGTACTTC.

Concerning this clone: The same CDR3 is also encoded by other DNA sequences in this sample. This chain joins TRBV5-1 and TRBJ1-3; D might be TRBD1 (5 bases). CDR1 and CDR2 (germline): SGHRS, YFSETQ. V dropped 0 bases and J dropped 3 bases, with 13 bases sitting between them. CDR3 length equals 16 residues. CDR3 nucleotide sequence: TGCGCCAGCAGCTTGGTAGGGGCTCGTTATGGAAACACCATATATTTT. Protein product: CASSLVGARYGNTIYF.

V usage is TRBV7-9 and J usage is TRBJ2-7; D is possibly TRBD1 or TRBD2 (5 bases each). V was trimmed by 8 bases and J by 4 bases, leaving 15 bases between them. Germline-derived CDR1 and CDR2 are SEHNR and FQNEAQ (reference sequence). CDR3 length equals 13 residues. DNA for the CDR3: TGTGCCAGCGAAGAACCCGGGGCTTACGAGCAGTACTTC. This translates into CASEEPGAYEQYF.

This chain connects TRBV6-4 to TRBJ1-2; D possibly corresponds to TRBD1 (6 bases). CDR1 and CDR2 from the germline V gene are MRHNA and SNTAGT. This CDR3 is 15 amino acids long. Trimming took off 2 bases at V and 8 bases at J, with 18 bases between the two ends. CDR3 protein: CASSDPATGVDGYTF. CDR3 nucleotide sequence: TGTGCCAGCAGTGACCCCGCGACAGGAGTAGACGGCTACACCTTC.

The chain is built from TRBV11-2 and TRBJ1-2; no definite D call. CDR1 and CDR2 from the germline V gene are SGHAT and FQNNGV. This CDR3 is 13 amino acids long. The V end lost 0 bases, the J end lost 6 bases, and 8 bases lay between the germline ends. CDR3 protein: CASSLDWGNGYTF. The CDR3 nucleotides read TGTGCCAGCAGCTTAGATTGGGGAAATGGCTACACCTTC.

This chain connects TRBV27 to TRBJ1-1; D remains unclear. This CDR3 is 13 amino acids long. Germline CDR1 is MNHEY and CDR2 is SMNVEV (reference sequence). Trimming removed 3 bases from V and 4 bases from J, with 9 bases in between. Here the CDR3 DNA reads TGTGCCAGCAGTTTCTTTCAACGCACTGAAGCTTTCTTT. Protein product: CASSFFQRTEAFF.

The chain recombines TRBV4-2 with TRBJ2-1, with D possibly matching TRBD1 (6 bases). The CDR3 is 12 residues long. The V end was cut by 0 bases, the J end by 11 bases, with 8 bases between. The V gene's germline CDR1 is LGHNA and CDR2 YNFKEQ. The CDR3 loop is CASSQDGGQQFF. The DNA for the CDR3 is TGTGCCAGCAGCCAAGATGGGGGCCAGCAGTTCTTC.

The chain combines TRBV11-2 with TRBJ2-1; a weak D match, TRBD1 (6 bases). The CDR3 covers 16 residues. Germline V gives CDR1 SGHAT, CDR2 FQNNGV. V was shortened by 0 bases and J by 4 bases, with 13 bases between the two germline ends. The CDR3: CASSLEWDIPYNEQFF. In DNA form, the CDR3 reads TGTGCCAGCAGCTTAGAATGGGACATTCCTTACAATGAGCAGTTCTTC. The full variable domain, completed using reference TRBV11-2 and TRBJ2-1, is EAGVAQSPRYKIIEKRQSVAFWCNPISGHATLYWYQQILGQGPKLLIQFQNNGVVDDSQLPKDRFSAERLKGVDSTLKIQPAKLEDSAVYLCASSLEWDIPYNEQFFGPGTRLTVL.

Only a few counts were recorded for this clone. This chain links TRBV6-5 with TRBJ2-5; D is unresolved. The CDR3 contains 14 residues. Germline CDR1 MNHEY, CDR2 SVGAGI. Trimming stripped 5 bases from V and 1 base from J, with 11 bases between. The CDR3 loop reads CASSTRVSQETQYF. CDR3 nucleotide sequence: TGTGCCAGCAGTACCCGCGTGTCCCAAGAGACCCAGTACTTC.

The CDR3 spells CASIPTPMADTQYF. The CDR3, as DNA: TGCGCCAGCATTCCCACCCCAATGGCAGATACGCAGTATTTT. The chain has TRBV5-1 and TRBJ2-3, with D unclear. The V gene lost 6 bases and the J gene lost 4 bases, with 15 bases spanning the gap. Germline V CDR1 and CDR2: SGHRS, YFSETQ. The CDR3 totals 14 residues.

The rearrangement links TRBV18 to TRBJ2-5; D gene uncertain. Trimming left V 3 bases short and J 2 bases short, with 10 bases between. There are 14 residues in the CDR3. Germline values: CDR1 KGHSH, CDR2 LQKENI. DNA of the CDR3: TGTGCCAGCTCACCCGGGTTAACACAAGAGACCCAGTACTTC. This codes for CASSPGLTQETQYF.

V and J are TRBV4-2 and TRBJ2-1, with TRBD1 matching over 8 bases. Germline V lookup: CDR1 LGHNA, CDR2 YNFKEQ. After removal of 0 bases from V and 4 bases from J, the junction contained 8 bases not matched to a gene. This CDR3 region has 17 residues. CDR3 coding DNA: TGTGCCAGCAGCCAAGATCCCCCGGACAGGGAATACAATGAGCAGTTCTTC. It specifies CASSQDPPDREYNEQFF.

The chain employs TRBV4-1 and TRBJ1-1, with TRBD1 as a possible D gene (5 bases). The CDR3 is 15 amino acids. Germline lookup yields CDR1 MGHRA and CDR2 YSYEKL. The ends were cut back, 4 bases at V and 1 base at J, with 13 bases in the middle. CDR3 nucleotides: TGCGCCAGCAGCCGAACACCGACAGAGAACACTGAAGCTTTCTTT. Residues: CASSRTPTENTEAFF.

This clone occurred a few times. V usage is TRBV5-5 and J usage is TRBJ2-5; D is undetermined. This CDR3 is 14 amino acids long. Germline V gene lookup returns CDR1 SGHKS and CDR2 YYEKEE (reference sequence). The V end was cut by 6 bases, the J end by 0 bases, with 12 bases between. CDR3 protein: CASTSWHDQETQYF. The DNA for the CDR3 is TGTGCCAGCACGTCCTGGCATGACCAAGAGACCCAGTACTTC.

V gene TRBV6-5 combines with J gene TRBJ2-6; no definite D call. The germline V and J ends were trimmed by 7 bases and 3 bases, with 13 bases remaining between them. This CDR3 comprises 15 residues. Germline V gene lookup returns CDR1 MNHEY and CDR2 SVGAGI. The CDR3 DNA reads as TGTGCCAGCACCCCATCCCTTCTTGGGGCCAACGTCCTGACTTTC. Its protein is CASTPSLLGANVLTF.